This T cell receptor beta chain stems from a study of blood T cells in healthy people across ages. Study-level points and caveats: The study found more naive CD4+ cells and higher diversity in long-lived than aged donors.

This clonotype was seen only a few times. What it binds is not known. V was trimmed by 1 base and J by 0 bases, leaving 10 bases between them. The CDR3 totals 15 residues. Germline assignment: CDR1 DFQATT and CDR2 SNEGSKA (reference sequence). Primers used in a second PCR of roughly 6 to 11 cycles were a sample-barcoded 5' primer and a J-beta primer mix. TCRdb processed the 5' RACE reads anew with MiXCR; each CDR3 protein has one entry. This table holds approximately 940,000 distinct CDR3 sequences, roughly 52% found once. Material: blood. The chain uses TRBV20-1 and TRBJ1-3; no clear D. The source of this sequence is a man in his thirties or forties in good health. The DNA of the CDR3 is TGCAGTGCTAGAGTTCCAGGACCCTCTGGAAACACCATATATTTT. This codes for CSARVPGPSGNTIYF.